This TCR beta chain was identified in a study of cytomegalovirus exposure and HLA in healthy donors. Across the study: Falling in the Caucasian-associated ancestry cluster were about 83% of under 500 genotyped donors. Findings and limits, study-wide: As a later analysis showed, several of the most significant clusters appeared to be linked to common viral pathogens.

V shed 5 bases, J shed 5 bases, and the junction held 7 bases outside the gene matches. Germline V gene lookup returns CDR1 SGHVS and CDR2 FQNEAQ. The length of the CDR3 is 14 residues. Notes on this clone: What it recognizes is unknown.

PCR amplification relied on 60 Vbeta primers (plus 13 Jbeta primers). Repertoires were generated with immunoSEQ multiplex PCR, while TCRdb's copy carries only in-frame clones and drops some. The table records some 120,000 clones, less than 85% of them present only once. Sequencing used PBMCs. This receptor was obtained from a man younger than 45 in good health and CMV-seronegative. The chain uses TRBV7-8 and TRBJ2-5; 8 nucleotides match TRBD2. The CDR3 is CASSITSGGETQYF. In nucleotides, the CDR3 is TGTGCCAGCAGCATAACTAGCGGTGGGGAGACCCAGTACTTC. Filled out from reference TRBV7-8 and TRBJ2-5, the complete variable domain reads GAGVSQSPRYKVAKRGQDVALRCDPISGHVSLFWYQQALGQGPEFLTYFQNEAQLDKSGLPSDRFFAERPEGSVSTLKIQRTQQEDSAVYLCASSITSGGETQYFGPGTRLLVL.